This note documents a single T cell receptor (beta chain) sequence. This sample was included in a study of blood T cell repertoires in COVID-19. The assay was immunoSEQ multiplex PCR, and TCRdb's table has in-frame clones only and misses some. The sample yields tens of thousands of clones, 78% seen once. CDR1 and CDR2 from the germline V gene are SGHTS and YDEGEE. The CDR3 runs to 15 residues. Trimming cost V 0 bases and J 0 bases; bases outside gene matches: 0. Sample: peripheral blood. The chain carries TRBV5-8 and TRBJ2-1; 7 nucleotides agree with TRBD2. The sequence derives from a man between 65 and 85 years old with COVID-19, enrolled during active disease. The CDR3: CASSLGTSSYNEQFF. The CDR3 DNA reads TGTGCCAGCAGCTTGGGGACTAGCTCCTACAATGAGCAGTTCTTC.